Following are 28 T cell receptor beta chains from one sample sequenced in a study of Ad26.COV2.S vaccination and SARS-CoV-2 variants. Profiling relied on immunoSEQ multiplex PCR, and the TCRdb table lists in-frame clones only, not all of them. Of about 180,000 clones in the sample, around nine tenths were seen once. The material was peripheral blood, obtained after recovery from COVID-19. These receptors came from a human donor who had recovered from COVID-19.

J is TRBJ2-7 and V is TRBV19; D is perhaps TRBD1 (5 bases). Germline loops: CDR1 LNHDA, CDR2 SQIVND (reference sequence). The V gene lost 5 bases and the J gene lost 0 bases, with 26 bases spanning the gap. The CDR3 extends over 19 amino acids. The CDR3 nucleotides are TGTGCCAGTAGTGCGGTAGGAATTCGTAGGGGTTGGGACTCCTACGAGCAGTACTTC. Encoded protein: CASSAVGIRRGWDSYEQYF.

The CDR3 reads CASSLVGQTSAAYEQYF. The CDR3 DNA is TGTGCCAGCAGCTTGGTCGGCCAGACTAGCGCCGCCTACGAGCAGTACTTC. V is TRBV5-8 and J is TRBJ2-7; 8 bases fit TRBD2. V trimming: 0 bases; J trimming: 2 bases; junction bases outside the gene matches: 10. The CDR3 length is 17 residues. Germline V gene data show CDR1 as SGHTS and CDR2 as YDEGEE.

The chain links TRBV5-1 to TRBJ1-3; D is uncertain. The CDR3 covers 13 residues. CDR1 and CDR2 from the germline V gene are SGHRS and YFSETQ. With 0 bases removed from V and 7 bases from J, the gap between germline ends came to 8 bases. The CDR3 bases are TGCGCCAGCAGCTTGGAAGGGAGCAACACCATATATTTT. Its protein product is CASSLEGSNTIYF.

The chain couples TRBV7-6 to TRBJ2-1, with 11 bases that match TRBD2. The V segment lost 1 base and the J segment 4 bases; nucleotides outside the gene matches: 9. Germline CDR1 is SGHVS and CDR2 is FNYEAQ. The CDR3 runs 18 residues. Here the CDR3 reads CASSLGAASGRSYNEQFF. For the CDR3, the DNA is TGTGCCAGCAGCTTAGGAGCTGCTAGCGGGAGGTCATACAATGAGCAGTTCTTC.

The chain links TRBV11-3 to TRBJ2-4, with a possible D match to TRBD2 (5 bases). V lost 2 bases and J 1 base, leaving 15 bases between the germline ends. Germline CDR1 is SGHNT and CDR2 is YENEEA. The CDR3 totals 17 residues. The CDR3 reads CASSLRELKRAKNIQYF. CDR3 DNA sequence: TGTGCCAGCAGCTTAAGGGAGCTAAAGAGGGCCAAAAACATTCAGTACTTC.

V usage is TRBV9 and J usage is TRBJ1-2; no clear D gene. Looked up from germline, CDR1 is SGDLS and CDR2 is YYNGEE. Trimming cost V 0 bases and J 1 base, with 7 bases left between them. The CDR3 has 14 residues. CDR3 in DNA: TGTGCCAGCAGCGTAGGTCAGGATAACTATGGCTACACCTTC. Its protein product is CASSVGQDNYGYTF.

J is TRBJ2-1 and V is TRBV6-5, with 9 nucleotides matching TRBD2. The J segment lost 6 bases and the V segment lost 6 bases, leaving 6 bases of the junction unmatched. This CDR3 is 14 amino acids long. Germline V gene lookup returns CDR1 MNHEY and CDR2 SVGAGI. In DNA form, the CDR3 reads TGTGCCAGCAGCGCGGGGGGGATCATCAATGAGCAGTTCTTC. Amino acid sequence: CASSAGGIINEQFF.

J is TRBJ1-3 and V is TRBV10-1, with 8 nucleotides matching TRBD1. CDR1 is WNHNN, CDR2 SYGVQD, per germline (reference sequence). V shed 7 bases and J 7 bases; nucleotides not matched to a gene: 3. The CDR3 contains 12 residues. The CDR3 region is CASKDRENTIYF. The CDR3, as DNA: TGCGCCAGCAAGGACAGGGAGAACACCATATATTTT.

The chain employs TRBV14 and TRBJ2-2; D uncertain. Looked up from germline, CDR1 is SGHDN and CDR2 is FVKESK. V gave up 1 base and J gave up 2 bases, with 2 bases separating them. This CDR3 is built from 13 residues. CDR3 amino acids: CASSQVNTGELFF. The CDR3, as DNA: TGTGCCAGCAGCCAAGTAAACACCGGGGAGCTGTTTTTT. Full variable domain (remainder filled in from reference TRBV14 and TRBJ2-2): EAGVTQFPSHSVIEKGQTVTLRCDPISGHDNLYWYRRVMGKEIKFLLHFVKESKQDESGMPNNRFLAERTGGTYSTLKVQPAELEDSGVYFCASSQVNTGELFFGEGSRLTVL.

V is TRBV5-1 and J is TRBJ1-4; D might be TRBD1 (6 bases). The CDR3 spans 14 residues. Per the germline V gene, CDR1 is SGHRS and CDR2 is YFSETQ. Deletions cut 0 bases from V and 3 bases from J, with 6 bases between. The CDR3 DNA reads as TGCGCCAGCAGCTTGGGGACAGCTAATGAAAAACTGTTTTTT. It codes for CASSLGTANEKLFF.

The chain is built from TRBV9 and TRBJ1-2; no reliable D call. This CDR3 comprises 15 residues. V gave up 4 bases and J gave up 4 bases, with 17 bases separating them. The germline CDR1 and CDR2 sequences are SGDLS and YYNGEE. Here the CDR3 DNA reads TGTGCCAGCAGCCCCCATGGGCCGGGGATCTATGGCTACACCTTC. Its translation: CASSPHGPGIYGYTF.

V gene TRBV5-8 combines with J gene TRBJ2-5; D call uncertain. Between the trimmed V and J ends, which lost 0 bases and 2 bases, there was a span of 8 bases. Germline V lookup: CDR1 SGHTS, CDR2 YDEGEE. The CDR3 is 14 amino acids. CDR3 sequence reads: CASSLDWGQETQYF. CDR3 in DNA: TGTGCCAGCAGCTTGGACTGGGGTCAAGAGACCCAGTACTTC.

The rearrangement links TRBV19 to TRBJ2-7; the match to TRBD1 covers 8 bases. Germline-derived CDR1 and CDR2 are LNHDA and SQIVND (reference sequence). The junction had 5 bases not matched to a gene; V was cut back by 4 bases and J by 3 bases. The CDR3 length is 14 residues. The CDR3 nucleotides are TGTGCCAGTAGTAACGACAGGGGACACTACGAGCAGTACTTC. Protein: CASSNDRGHYEQYF.

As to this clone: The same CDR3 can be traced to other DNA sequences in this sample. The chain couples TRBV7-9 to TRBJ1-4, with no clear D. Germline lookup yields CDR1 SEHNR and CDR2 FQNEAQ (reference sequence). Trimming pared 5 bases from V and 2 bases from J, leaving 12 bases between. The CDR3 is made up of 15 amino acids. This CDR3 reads CASSPKGGTNEKLFF. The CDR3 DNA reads TGTGCCAGCAGCCCTAAGGGCGGGACTAATGAAAAACTGTTTTTT. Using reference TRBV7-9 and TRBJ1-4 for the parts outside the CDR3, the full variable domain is DTGVSQNPRHKITKRGQNVTFRCDPISEHNRLYWYRQTLGQGPEFLTYFQNEAQLEKSRLLSDRFSAERPKGSFSTLEIQRTEQGDSAMYLCASSPKGGTNEKLFFGSGTQLSVL.

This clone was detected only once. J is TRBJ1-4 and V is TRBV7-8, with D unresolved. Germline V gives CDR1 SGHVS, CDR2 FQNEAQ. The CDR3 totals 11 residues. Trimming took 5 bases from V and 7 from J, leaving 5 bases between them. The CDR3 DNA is TGTGCCAGCAGCACGGGTGAAAAACTGTTTTTT. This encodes CASSTGEKLFF.

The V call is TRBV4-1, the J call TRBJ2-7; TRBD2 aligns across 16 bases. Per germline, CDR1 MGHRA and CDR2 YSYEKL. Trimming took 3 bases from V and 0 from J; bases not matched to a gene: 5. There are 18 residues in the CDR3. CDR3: CASSQGLAGGRSSYEQYF. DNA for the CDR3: TGCGCCAGCAGCCAGGGACTAGCGGGAGGGAGATCCTCCTACGAGCAGTACTTC.

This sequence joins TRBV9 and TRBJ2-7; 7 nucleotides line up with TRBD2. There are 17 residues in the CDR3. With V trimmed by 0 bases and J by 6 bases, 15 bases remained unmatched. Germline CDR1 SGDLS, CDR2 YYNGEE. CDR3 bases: TGTGCCAGCAGCGTAGCCCCGGGGGGTCGCAGGGAGGCCGAGCAGTACTTC. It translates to CASSVAPGGRREAEQYF.

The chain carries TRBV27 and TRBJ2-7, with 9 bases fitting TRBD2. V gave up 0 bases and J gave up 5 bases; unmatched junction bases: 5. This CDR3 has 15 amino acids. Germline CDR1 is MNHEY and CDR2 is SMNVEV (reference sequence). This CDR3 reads CASSLSAGGPNEQYF. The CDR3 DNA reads TGTGCCAGCAGTTTATCCGCGGGAGGGCCAAACGAGCAGTACTTC.

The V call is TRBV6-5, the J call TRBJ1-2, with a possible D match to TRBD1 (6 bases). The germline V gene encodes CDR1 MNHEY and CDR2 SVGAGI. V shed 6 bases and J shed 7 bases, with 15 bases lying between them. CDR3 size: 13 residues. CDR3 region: CASRPGGGGGYTF. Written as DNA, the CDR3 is TGTGCCAGCAGACCCGGGGGCGGGGGTGGCTACACCTTC.

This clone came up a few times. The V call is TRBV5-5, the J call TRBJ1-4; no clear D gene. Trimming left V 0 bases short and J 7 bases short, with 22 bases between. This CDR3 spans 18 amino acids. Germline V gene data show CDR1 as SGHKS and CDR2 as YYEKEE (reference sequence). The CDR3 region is CASSLGLAPGGFGEKLFF. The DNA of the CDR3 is TGTGCCAGCAGCTTGGGGCTCGCACCCGGAGGGTTTGGTGAAAAACTGTTTTTT.

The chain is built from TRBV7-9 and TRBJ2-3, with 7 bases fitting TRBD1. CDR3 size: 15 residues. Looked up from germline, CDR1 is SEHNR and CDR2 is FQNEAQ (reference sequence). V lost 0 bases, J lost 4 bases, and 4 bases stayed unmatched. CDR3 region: CASSLAQGSADTQYF. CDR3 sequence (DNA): TGTGCCAGCAGCTTAGCACAGGGGAGCGCAGATACGCAGTATTTT.

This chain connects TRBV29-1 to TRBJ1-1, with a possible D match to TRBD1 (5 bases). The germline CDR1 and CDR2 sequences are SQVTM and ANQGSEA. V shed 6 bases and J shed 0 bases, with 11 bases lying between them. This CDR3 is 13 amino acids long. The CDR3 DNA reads TGCAGCGTCGAGCGGGGACTGAACACTGAAGCTTTCTTT. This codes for CSVERGLNTEAFF.

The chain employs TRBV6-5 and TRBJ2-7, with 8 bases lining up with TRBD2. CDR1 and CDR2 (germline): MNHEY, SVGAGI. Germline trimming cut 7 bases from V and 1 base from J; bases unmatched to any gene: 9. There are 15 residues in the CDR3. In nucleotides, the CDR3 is TGTGCCAGCAACCACGGACTAGCCGTATCCTACGAGCAGTACTTC. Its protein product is CASNHGLAVSYEQYF.

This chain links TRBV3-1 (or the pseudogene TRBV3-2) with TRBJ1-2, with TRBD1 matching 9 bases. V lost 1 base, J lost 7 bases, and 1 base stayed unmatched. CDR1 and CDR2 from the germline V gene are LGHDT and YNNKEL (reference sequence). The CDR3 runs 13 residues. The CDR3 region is CASSQGQGGGYTF. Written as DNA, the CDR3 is TGTGCCAGCAGCCAAGGACAGGGGGGTGGCTACACCTTC.

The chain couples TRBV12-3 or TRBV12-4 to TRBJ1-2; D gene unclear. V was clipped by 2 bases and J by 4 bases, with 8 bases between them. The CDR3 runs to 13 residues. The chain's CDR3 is CASSLNIRYGYTF. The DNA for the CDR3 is TGTGCCAGCAGTTTAAACATCCGCTATGGCTACACCTTC.

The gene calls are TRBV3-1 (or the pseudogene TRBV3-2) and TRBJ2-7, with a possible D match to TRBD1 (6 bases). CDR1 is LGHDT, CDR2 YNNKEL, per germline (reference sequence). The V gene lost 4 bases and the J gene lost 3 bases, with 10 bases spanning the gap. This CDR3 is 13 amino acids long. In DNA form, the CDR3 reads TGTGCCAGCAGCCTCACAGGGAGCTACGAGCAGTACTTC. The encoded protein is CASSLTGSYEQYF.

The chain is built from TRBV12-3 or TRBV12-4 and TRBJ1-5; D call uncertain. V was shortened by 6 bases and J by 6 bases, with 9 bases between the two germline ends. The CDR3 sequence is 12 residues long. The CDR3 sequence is CASSALGQPQHF. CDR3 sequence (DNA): TGTGCCAGCAGCGCACTCGGTCAGCCCCAGCATTTT.

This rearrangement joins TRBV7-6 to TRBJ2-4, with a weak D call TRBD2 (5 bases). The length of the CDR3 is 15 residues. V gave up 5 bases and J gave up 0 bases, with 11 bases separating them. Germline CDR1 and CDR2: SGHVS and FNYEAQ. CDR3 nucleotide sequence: TGTGCCAGCAGCCCAGGTGGACTAGCCAAAAACATTCAGTACTTC. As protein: CASSPGGLAKNIQYF.